Detailed here is one TCR beta chain. Authors' data handling: The authors estimated nucleated cell counts from reference gene primer amplification. TCRdb's table, derived via immunoSEQ multiplex PCR, lists solely in-frame clones and lacks some. V and J calls and clone size are copied from that table; D and trimming were computed from the DNA. The sample lists approximately 96,000 clones; roughly 95% were seen once. The data are from a study of blood T cell repertoires in COVID-19. Study-wide context: Whether acute or convalescent, the COVID-19 samples came from the United States, Italy and Spain. PBMCs, B-cell-depleted T cells, or T cells provided the cDNA or gDNA that made up the material.

This CDR3 contains 15 residues. V shed 0 bases and J shed 7 bases, with 16 bases lying between them. Germline CDR1 and CDR2: SGHRS and YFSETQ. The source of this sequence is a human donor with active COVID-19. The donor label of this sample is uncertain. Sequenced input: peripheral blood. This chain connects TRBV5-1 to TRBJ1-1; D is uncertain. The CDR3 DNA reads TGCGCCAGCAGCTTGGCCCTGAGGAGGTCTGGTGAAGCTTTCTTT. Its protein is CASSLALRRSGEAFF.